The clone carrying this T cell receptor (beta chain) has a handful of counts. The data were taken from a study of identical twins. In TCRdb, the 5' RACE reads were re-called with MiXCR into one record per CDR3 protein. The top ten hold around 4.4% of the sample, which has 600,000 to 800,000 distinct CDR3 sequences, around 21% seen once. The CDR3 sequence is 17 residues long. Germline CDR1 and CDR2: KGHDR and SFDVKD. V was pared by 4 bases and J by 10 bases, with 13 bases of the junction left unmatched. The same data also went into a second study, on T cells expressing NK-cell markers.

The chain joins TRBV24-1 to TRBJ2-1; the match to TRBD2 covers 12 bases. Material: PBMCs. This TCR derives from a woman under 30 in good health. Written as DNA, the CDR3 is TGTGCCACCAGTGACTCCACTAGCGGGAGGTCCCGGGGGGAGCAGTTCTTC. Residues: CATSDSTSGRSRGEQFF.